This T cell receptor (beta chain) emerged from a study of cytomegalovirus exposure and HLA in healthy donors. General study points: HLA-A and HLA-B allele assignments for most subjects were reportedly predicted accurately using TCR beta sequences. A later analysis reportedly found that, within productive TCRs, an Asian-associated ancestry cluster had fewer N-insertions than the mean observed across the approximately 660 donors. An observed cluster of highly shared sequence variants was recorded as a likely sequencing artifact. TCR beta chains numbering under 200 were designated cytomegalovirus-associated.

V lost 4 bases to trimming and J lost 6 bases; unmatched junction nucleotides: 9. The length of the CDR3 is 16 residues. CDR1 is MRHNA and CDR2 is SNTAGT in the germline V gene. PCR involved 60 Vbeta and 13 Jbeta primers. Data came from immunoSEQ multiplex PCR; TCRdb stores just in-frame clones and leaves some out. This sample has 150,000 to 200,000 clones, with approximately 70% found just once. A remark on this clone: Its matching antigen is unknown.

The sample taken for sequencing was PBMCs. The chain couples TRBV6-4 to TRBJ1-1; 12 bases align to TRBD1. The sequence derives from a woman between 25 and 40 years old in good health and CMV-seronegative. The CDR3 coding sequence is TGTGCCAGCAGTGCCCAGCCGGGACAGGGGGCTGCTGAAGCTTTCTTT. Translating gives CASSAQPGQGAAEAFF.